These 30 T cell receptor beta chains share one sample of origin, sequenced in a study of beta chain features in type 1 diabetes. Their antigens remain unidentified. General study findings and limits: Type 1 diabetes patients had TCRB CDR3s that were shorter (moderately but significantly so) in all four CD4+ subsets.

The study reverse transcribed the entire isolated RNA, so it sequenced expressed TCRB transcripts. The method was immunoSEQ multiplex PCR; TCRdb's version includes in-frame clones alone and lacks a portion of them. Seen here are some 120,000 clones, about 18% observed once, and the top ten hold 2% to 3%. Sequencing was carried out using central memory CD4+ T cells from blood. The receptors shown here come from a man younger than 30 with type 1 diabetes.

This clone appeared a few times. V usage is TRBV2 and J usage is TRBJ2-2; TRBD1 might be the D (6 bases). V lost 6 bases to trimming and J lost 5 bases, with 10 bases between them. This CDR3 has 13 residues. In germline, CDR1 is SNHLY, CDR2 FYNNEI. CDR3 nucleotide sequence: TGTGCCAGCAGGGCAGGGGCAACCGGGGAGCTGTTTTTT. Its translation: CASRAGATGELFF.

The CDR3 DNA sequence: TGTGCCAGCAGCCGAGATTCCGATACGCAGTATTTT. It is translated as CASSRDSDTQYF. The chain employs TRBV7-7 and TRBJ2-3; no clear D gene. Trimming removed 5 bases at V and 6 bases at J, with 9 bases between. This CDR3 spans 12 amino acids. The germline V gene has CDR1 SSHAT and CDR2 FNYEAQ (reference sequence).

This clone was seen ten or more times. The V call is TRBV7-2, the J call TRBJ1-2; D gene unclear. CDR1 and CDR2 (germline): SGHTA, FQGNSA. The CDR3 has 13 amino acids. The V and J ends lost 2 bases and 8 bases respectively, with 12 bases between them. As DNA, the CDR3 is TGTGCCAGCAGCTTACATCCGGGGTTCGGCTACACCTTC. This sequence encodes CASSLHPGFGYTF.

In this sample, this clone turned up many times. The chain links TRBV7-9 to TRBJ2-7, with D perhaps being TRBD1 or TRBD2 (5 bases each). Trimming took off 3 bases at V and 2 bases at J, with 11 bases between the two ends. The CDR3 covers 14 residues. CDR1 is SEHNR and CDR2 is FQNEAQ in the germline V gene (reference sequence). The CDR3 nucleotides read TGTGCCAGCAGCTTGGGGACGGACCCCTACGAGCAGTACTTC. This gives the protein CASSLGTDPYEQYF.

The genes are TRBV4-2 and TRBJ1-2, with 9 nucleotides matching TRBD1. Losses at the gene ends were 4 bases for V and 0 bases for J; bases not matched to a gene: 3. The CDR3 covers 15 residues. Per germline, CDR1 LGHNA and CDR2 YNFKEQ. The CDR3 here is CASSPRDRANYGYTF. CDR3 bases: TGTGCCAGCAGCCCCCGGGACAGGGCTAACTATGGCTACACCTTC.

The chain recombines TRBV5-1 with TRBJ1-1; no reliable D call. The germline V and J ends were trimmed by 0 bases and 3 bases, with 12 bases remaining between them. Germline-derived CDR1 and CDR2 are SGHRS and YFSETQ. The CDR3 has 15 residues. This chain's CDR3 is CASSLVGHGDTEAFF. In DNA, the CDR3 is TGCGCCAGCAGCTTGGTAGGGCATGGGGACACTGAAGCTTTCTTT.

This clone was seen ten or more times. The chain couples TRBV30 to TRBJ2-7, with unresolved D. The CDR3 spans 14 residues. Germline CDR1 and CDR2: GTSNPN and SVGIG (reference sequence). The V gene lost 3 bases and the J gene lost 6 bases, with 18 bases spanning the gap. The CDR3 DNA sequence: TGTGCCTGGAGCCAAGACTCTTGGGGATCCGAGCAGTACTTC. This translates into CAWSQDSWGSEQYF.

V gene TRBV7-3 combines with J gene TRBJ2-2, with D possibly TRBD2 on 5 matching bases. The V gene's germline CDR1 is SGHTA and CDR2 FQGTGA. There are 13 residues in the CDR3. V lost 6 bases and J 4 bases, leaving 9 bases between the germline ends. The CDR3 DNA reads as TGTGCCAGCAGGTACCGGGGCACCGGGGAGCTGTTTTTT. Its translation is CASRYRGTGELFF.

This clone occurred a few times. The chain links TRBV6-5 to TRBJ2-3; no definite D call. The V end was cut by 6 bases, the J end by 0 bases, with 10 bases between. Germline loops: CDR1 MNHEY, CDR2 SVGAGI. This CDR3 spans 14 amino acids. CDR3 nucleotide sequence: TGTGCCAGCAGGCCCGGAGAGAGCACAGATACGCAGTATTTT. Translated, it gives CASRPGESTDTQYF.

The chain couples TRBV6-4 to TRBJ2-3; D possibly matches TRBD1 or TRBD2 (5 bases each). The CDR3 has 13 amino acids. Trimming took off 6 bases at V and 6 bases at J, with 13 bases between the two ends. Germline assignment: CDR1 MRHNA and CDR2 SNTAGT. This chain's CDR3 is CASSPQRGDTQYF. CDR3 DNA: TGTGCCAGCAGCCCCCAGAGGGGTGATACGCAGTATTTT.

DNA for the CDR3: TGTGCCAGCAGCTTAGGTCAAATCTACGAGCAGTACTTC. Translating it yields CASSLGQIYEQYF. The chain combines TRBV7-9 with TRBJ2-7; D is ambiguous. CDR1 SEHNR and CDR2 FQNEAQ come from the germline V gene (reference sequence). The CDR3 loop spans 13 amino acids. V was cut by 1 base and J by 3 bases, with 7 bases left in between.

The rearrangement links TRBV7-2 to TRBJ2-1, with 7 bases fitting TRBD1. Per the germline V gene, CDR1 is SGHTA and CDR2 is FQGNSA. Unmatched junction bases numbered 8, after V lost 5 bases and J lost 7 bases. CDR3 length: 14 amino acids. The CDR3: CASSLRGPGNEQFF. The CDR3 nucleotides are TGTGCCAGCAGCCTTAGGGGGCCTGGGAATGAGCAGTTCTTC.

This clone turned up a few times. The rearrangement uses TRBV7-2 and TRBJ2-2; D perhaps matches TRBD1 (6 bases). The CDR3 consists of 14 residues. V lost 5 bases and J lost 3, with 10 bases in between. Germline V gene lookup returns CDR1 SGHTA and CDR2 FQGNSA. CDR3 protein: CASSPDRYTGELFF. CDR3 sequence (DNA): TGTGCCAGCAGCCCCGACAGGTACACCGGGGAGCTGTTTTTT.

Many counts were recorded for this clone. The rearrangement links TRBV4-3 to TRBJ2-3; no reliable D call. Trimming took off 7 bases at V and 2 bases at J, with 13 bases between the two ends. There are 14 residues in the CDR3. The germline gives CDR1 LGHNA, CDR2 YSLEER. The CDR3: CASKHDTDTDTQYF. The CDR3 DNA follows: TGCGCCAGCAAACACGATACTGACACAGATACGCAGTATTTT.

A few counts support this clone. The chain carries TRBV7-2 and TRBJ2-7, with no clear D. Between the trimmed V and J ends, which lost 7 bases and 2 bases, there was a span of 15 bases. CDR1 and CDR2 from the germline V gene are SGHTA and FQGNSA. This CDR3 is 14 amino acids long. CDR3 DNA: TGTGCCAGCACCCGTGAAGGGAACCCCTACGAGCAGTACTTC. The encoded protein is CASTREGNPYEQYF.

This clone was seen a handful of times. The rearrangement joins TRBV6-6 to TRBJ2-1, with 7 bases that match TRBD2. The trim removed 2 bases at V and 10 bases at J, leaving 11 bases unmatched. This CDR3 contains 15 residues. Per the germline V gene, CDR1 is MNHNY and CDR2 is SVGAGI (reference sequence). CDR3 nucleotide sequence: TGTGCCAGCAGTTACAGGGAGGGCCTTATGGGGGAGCAGTTCTTC. Translated: CASSYREGLMGEQFF.

This clone showed up many times. The chain couples TRBV7-2 to TRBJ1-1; 7 bases align to TRBD1. J was trimmed by 5 bases and V by 6 bases; bases with no gene match: 18. CDR1 SGHTA and CDR2 FQGNSA come from the germline V gene. CDR3 length: 17 amino acids. DNA of the CDR3: TGTGCCAGCAGTTCACGCCCCCCCAGGGGGGTAGATACTGAAGCTTTCTTT. This codes for CASSSRPPRGVDTEAFF.

This clone was counted between two and nine times. This rearrangement joins TRBV6-5 to TRBJ2-7, with 8 bases identical to TRBD1. Germline-derived CDR1 and CDR2 are MNHEY and SVGAGI. The V and J ends lost 5 bases and 0 bases, in that order; junction bases with no gene match: 3. The CDR3 loop spans 14 amino acids. Here the CDR3 reads CASSRQGHSYEQYF. DNA of the CDR3: TGTGCCAGCAGTCGACAGGGGCACTCCTACGAGCAGTACTTC.

In its sample, this clone was seen a few times. This chain joins TRBV7-9 and TRBJ2-3; D possibly corresponds to TRBD2 (5 bases). Germline V gene sequence: CDR1 SEHNR, CDR2 FQNEAQ (reference sequence). There are 19 residues in the CDR3. Between the trimmed V and J ends, which lost 5 bases and 2 bases, there was a span of 26 bases. The CDR3 region is CASSPPSYPRTGNTDTQYF. The CDR3 region has the DNA TGTGCCAGCAGCCCCCCGAGTTACCCACGGACTGGAAACACAGATACGCAGTATTTT.

In nucleotides, the CDR3 is TGTGCCTGGACAGGAACTAATGAAAAACTGTTTTTT. Amino acid sequence: CAWTGTNEKLFF. J is TRBJ1-4 and V is TRBV30; unclear D gene. V was cut by 4 bases and J by 1 base, with 4 bases left in between. Germline V CDR1 and CDR2: GTSNPN, SVGIG (reference sequence). This CDR3 has 12 amino acids.

This clone came up a few times. The rearrangement links TRBV9 to TRBJ1-2; tentative D call: TRBD1 (5 bases). CDR1 and CDR2 (germline): SGDLS, YYNGEE. The V gene lost 0 bases and the J gene lost 1 base, with 10 bases spanning the gap. This CDR3 is 15 amino acids long. CDR3 coding DNA: TGTGCCAGCAGCGTAGAGTGGCAGGGTAACTATGGCTACACCTTC. Translated, it gives CASSVEWQGNYGYTF.

This clone was seen repeatedly, ten times or more. This chain links TRBV30 with TRBJ1-5; maybe TRBD1 (5 bases). Germline values: CDR1 GTSNPN, CDR2 SVGIG (reference sequence). V shed 7 bases and J shed 4 bases, with 17 bases lying between them. The CDR3 has 14 residues. CDR3: CASSSWDGNQPQHF. Written as DNA, the CDR3 is TGTGCCTCTTCTTCGTGGGACGGTAATCAGCCCCAGCATTTT.

The rearrangement links TRBV5-1 to TRBJ2-3; D gene uncertain. V was trimmed by 4 bases and J by 2 bases, leaving 14 bases between them. From germline, CDR1 is SGHRS and CDR2 YFSETQ. The CDR3 is 15 residues long. The CDR3: CASSLLGIYTDTQYF. In nucleotides, the CDR3 is TGCGCCAGCAGCCTCCTTGGTATATACACAGATACGCAGTATTTT.

This clone was seen more than once but under ten times. The chain uses TRBV29-1 and TRBJ2-5; TRBD1 is a possible D gene (5 bases). Trimming shortened V by 4 bases and J by 3 bases, and 12 bases separated the two germline ends. CDR3 length equals 13 residues. Per the germline V gene, CDR1 is SQVTM and CDR2 is ANQGSEA. The CDR3 is CSVGTQVEETQYF. As DNA, the CDR3 is TGCAGCGTTGGTACACAGGTGGAAGAGACCCAGTACTTC.

The V call is TRBV2, the J call TRBJ1-2, with D possibly TRBD1 on 5 matching bases. Germline V gives CDR1 SNHLY, CDR2 FYNNEI. Between the trimmed V and J ends, which lost 4 bases and 3 bases, there was a span of 6 bases. The CDR3 runs 12 residues. CDR3: CASSGDYYGYTF. CDR3 in DNA: TGTGCCAGCAGTGGGGACTACTATGGCTACACCTTC. The full variable domain, in which reference TRBV2 and TRBJ1-2 provide the parts outside the CDR3, is EPEVTQTPSHQVTQMGQEVILRCVPISNHLYFYWYRQILGQKVEFLVSFYNNEISEKSEIFDDQFSVERPDGSNFTLKIRSTKLEDSAMYFCASSGDYYGYTFGSGTRLTVV.

The chain has TRBV6-1 and TRBJ2-1, with D possibly being TRBD1 or TRBD2 (6 bases each). The CDR3 runs to 14 residues. V lost 6 bases, J lost 9 bases, and 18 bases lay in between. The germline CDR1 and CDR2 sequences are MNHNS and SASEGT. CDR3 sequence (DNA): TGTGCCAGCAGCGCCATCGGGGGCCGCAGTGAGCAGTTCTTC. Its protein product is CASSAIGGRSEQFF.

Only a few counts were recorded for this clone. V gene TRBV6-1 combines with J gene TRBJ1-2, with D perhaps matching TRBD1 (6 bases). The CDR3 is 15 residues long. CDR1 is MNHNS and CDR2 is SASEGT in the germline V gene. V shed 2 bases and J shed 3 bases, with 13 bases lying between them. The CDR3 spells CASSERGQSDYGYTF. The CDR3 nucleotides read TGTGCCAGCAGTGAACGAGGACAGTCGGACTATGGCTACACCTTC.

This clone has ten or more counts. The chain links TRBV29-1 to TRBJ2-6; D uncertain. The CDR3 covers 13 residues. The V and J ends lost 4 bases and 2 bases respectively, with 6 bases between them. Germline CDR1 SQVTM, CDR2 ANQGSEA. The CDR3 nucleotides are TGCAGCGTTGCCCTCACTGGGGCCAACGTCCTGACTTTC. Its translation is CSVALTGANVLTF.

This chain uses TRBV20-1 with TRBJ2-5; D is ambiguous. The germline V gene encodes CDR1 DFQATT and CDR2 SNEGSKA (reference sequence). Trimming pared 3 bases from V and 1 base from J, leaving 3 bases between. The CDR3 has 11 amino acids. CDR3 region: CSASGQETQYF. In DNA, the CDR3 is TGCAGTGCTAGCGGCCAAGAGACCCAGTACTTC.

This sequence joins TRBV30 and TRBJ2-7, with 14 bases identical to TRBD2. The CDR3 length is 13 residues. The germline V gene encodes CDR1 GTSNPN and CDR2 SVGIG (reference sequence). The V gene end was trimmed by 5 bases and the J gene end by 7 bases; junction bases not matched to a gene: 4. For the CDR3, the DNA is TGTGCCTGGGGACTAGCGGGAGGAGGGGAGCAGTACTTC. Translated: CAWGLAGGGEQYF.